Listed below are T cell receptor beta chains from one sample, sequenced in a study of shared clonotypes between healthy human individuals. Clones were sequenced by immunoSEQ multiplex PCR, and TCRdb holds only the in-frame ones, with some missing. The sample lists hundreds of thousands of clones, about 91% seen once, with approximately 25% in the top ten. The sample comprised naive CD8+ T cells sorted from blood. The receptors were sampled from a man aged 25-45 years in good health. The CDR3 runs from the conserved cysteine through the conserved F or W. The order of the fields is D gene, V gene, J gene, CDR3 length, clone size, CDR3 DNA, CDR3 protein. The D gene is left open where the match is weak. Some rows mark clone size as missing; the rest say once, few, many or name a class of expanded clone.

d_call: NA
v_call: TRBV14
j_call: TRBJ2-7
cdr3_length: 12
clone_size: NA
cdr3_nt: TGTGCCAGCAGCCAGCAAACCTACGAGCAGTACTTC
cdr3_aa: CASSQQTYEQYF

d_call: NA
v_call: TRBV28
j_call: TRBJ2-7
cdr3_length: 11
clone_size: once
cdr3_nt: TGTGCCAGTGGAGGGAACTACGAGCAGTACTTC
cdr3_aa: CASGGNYEQYF

d_call: NA
v_call: TRBV18
j_call: TRBJ2-2
cdr3_length: 13
clone_size: once
cdr3_nt: TGTGCCAGCTCCACCGATGGGGCCCCGGAGCTGTTTTTT
cdr3_aa: CASSTDGAPELFF

d_call: NA
v_call: TRBV7-8
j_call: TRBJ1-5
cdr3_length: 13
clone_size: NA
cdr3_nt: TGTGCCAGCAGCTTGGGATATAAAGGGCCCCAGCATTTT
cdr3_aa: CASSLGYKGPQHF

d_call: TRBD1
v_call: TRBV7-6
j_call: TRBJ2-7
cdr3_length: 15
clone_size: NA
cdr3_nt: TGTGCCAGCAGCTACGGACAGGCTCGCTCCTACGAGCAGTACTTC
cdr3_aa: CASSYGQARSYEQYF

d_call: TRBD2
v_call: TRBV28
j_call: TRBJ2-3
cdr3_length: 16
clone_size: once
cdr3_nt: TGTGCCAGCAGGGATCTAGCGGGAGGGAGCACAGATACGCAGTATTTT
cdr3_aa: CASRDLAGGSTDTQYF

d_call: TRBD2
v_call: TRBV5-1
j_call: TRBJ2-1
cdr3_length: 15
clone_size: once
cdr3_nt: TGCGCCAGCAGCTTAAGAGCGGGAGGTTTTGATGAGCAGTTCTTC
cdr3_aa: CASSLRAGGFDEQFF

d_call: TRBD1
v_call: TRBV27
j_call: TRBJ2-7
cdr3_length: 15
clone_size: once
cdr3_nt: TGTGCCAGCAGTGAGACCGGGACAGCCTCCTACGAGCAGTACTTC
cdr3_aa: CASSETGTASYEQYF

d_call: NA
v_call: TRBV2
j_call: TRBJ2-1
cdr3_length: 15
clone_size: NA
cdr3_nt: TGTGCCAGCAAGAATGATATCAGCTCCTACAATGAGCAGTTCTTC
cdr3_aa: CASKNDISSYNEQFF

d_call: TRBD2
v_call: TRBV27
j_call: TRBJ2-1
cdr3_length: 15
clone_size: NA
cdr3_nt: TGTGCCAGCAGTACCGGGACTACCTCCTACAATGAGCAGTTCTTC
cdr3_aa: CASSTGTTSYNEQFF

d_call: NA
v_call: TRBV5-4
j_call: TRBJ2-7
cdr3_length: 12
clone_size: NA
cdr3_nt: TGTGCCAGCAGCTTGTTGGGGTACGAGCAGTACTTC
cdr3_aa: CASSLLGYEQYF

d_call: NA
v_call: TRBV25-1
j_call: TRBJ2-7
cdr3_length: 15
clone_size: NA
cdr3_nt: TGTGCCAGCACCTCAGGGGGGACAGCCTCCTACGAGCAGTACTTC
cdr3_aa: CASTSGGTASYEQYF

d_call: TRBD2
v_call: TRBV4-1
j_call: TRBJ2-3
cdr3_length: 17
clone_size: NA
cdr3_nt: TGCGCCAGCACCCAAGCGGGAGGGCCCTATGGCACAGATACGCAGTATTTT
cdr3_aa: CASTQAGGPYGTDTQYF

d_call: TRBD1
v_call: TRBV7-9
j_call: TRBJ1-2
cdr3_length: 16
clone_size: NA
cdr3_nt: TGTGCCAGCAGTTCGCCTCCGGGACAGAGGGCGGGGGGCTACACCTTC
cdr3_aa: CASSSPPGQRAGGYTF

d_call: NA
v_call: TRBV29-1
j_call: TRBJ2-2
cdr3_length: 13
clone_size: NA
cdr3_nt: TGCAGCGTTGAAGAAGGCACGGCCGGGGAGCTGTTTTTT
cdr3_aa: CSVEEGTAGELFF

d_call: NA
v_call: TRBV27
j_call: TRBJ2-5
cdr3_length: 11
clone_size: NA
cdr3_nt: TGTGCCAGCAGTCTACTTGGGACCCAGTACTTC
cdr3_aa: CASSLLGTQYF

d_call: TRBD1
v_call: TRBV29-1
j_call: TRBJ1-2
cdr3_length: 15
clone_size: NA
cdr3_nt: TGCAGCGTCTCCGGGACAGGGGGCGATAGCTATGGCTACACCTTC
cdr3_aa: CSVSGTGGDSYGYTF

d_call: TRBD1
v_call: TRBV7-2
j_call: TRBJ1-5
cdr3_length: 18
clone_size: NA
cdr3_nt: TGTGCCAGCAGCTTGGGCCTGACCGGGACAGTAACCAATCAGCCCCAGCATTTT
cdr3_aa: CASSLGLTGTVTNQPQHF

d_call: TRBD2
v_call: TRBV9
j_call: TRBJ2-5
cdr3_length: 14
clone_size: NA
cdr3_nt: TGTGCCAGCATACGAGCGGGAAAACGAGAGACCCAGTACTTC
cdr3_aa: CASIRAGKRETQYF

d_call: NA
v_call: TRBV7-9
j_call: TRBJ2-3
cdr3_length: 18
clone_size: NA
cdr3_nt: TGTGCCAGCAGCTTAGTAGGGCTAGGGACGCCGAGCACAGATACGCAGTATTTT
cdr3_aa: CASSLVGLGTPSTDTQYF

d_call: NA
v_call: TRBV7-9
j_call: TRBJ1-4
cdr3_length: 15
clone_size: NA
cdr3_nt: TGTGCCAGCAGCTTAGGAGCTGGAGGAAATGAAAAACTGTTTTTT
cdr3_aa: CASSLGAGGNEKLFF

d_call: NA
v_call: TRBV6-5
j_call: TRBJ2-7
cdr3_length: 13
clone_size: NA
cdr3_nt: TGTGCCAGCAGTTACGGGCAGGGTGTCGAGCAGTACTTC
cdr3_aa: CASSYGQGVEQYF

d_call: NA
v_call: TRBV15
j_call: TRBJ2-2
cdr3_length: 13
clone_size: NA
cdr3_nt: TGTGCCACCAGAATTGTTAAGACCGGGGAGCTGTTTTTT
cdr3_aa: CATRIVKTGELFF

d_call: TRBD2
v_call: TRBV29-1
j_call: TRBJ2-1
cdr3_length: 15
clone_size: NA
cdr3_nt: TGCAGCGTCGAACTAGCGGGAGGTGTCTACAATGAGCAGTTCTTC
cdr3_aa: CSVELAGGVYNEQFF

d_call: NA
v_call: TRBV7-9
j_call: TRBJ1-3
cdr3_length: 14
clone_size: once
cdr3_nt: TGTGCCAGCAGCTTAGCCACAGGTTTTTTCGCCATATATTTT
cdr3_aa: CASSLATGFFAIYF

d_call: NA
v_call: TRBV10-3
j_call: TRBJ2-6
cdr3_length: 15
clone_size: NA
cdr3_nt: TGTGCCATCAGTGGGGGGGAAATTGGGGCCAACGTCCTGACTTTC
cdr3_aa: CAISGGEIGANVLTF

d_call: NA
v_call: TRBV7-9
j_call: TRBJ2-1
cdr3_length: 15
clone_size: NA
cdr3_nt: TGTGCCAGCAGCTGGACTCGTGGCGGTCACAATGAGCAGTTCTTC
cdr3_aa: CASSWTRGGHNEQFF

d_call: TRBD2
v_call: TRBV27
j_call: TRBJ2-1
cdr3_length: 17
clone_size: NA
cdr3_nt: TGTGCCAGCAGTCGGGGGACTAGCGGGAGGGCCTACAATGAGCAGTTCTTC
cdr3_aa: CASSRGTSGRAYNEQFF